This T cell receptor (beta chain) originates from a study of blood T cell repertoires in COVID-19. Details on this clone: A read error may account for a junction end that differs from germline.

The protocol was immunoSEQ multiplex PCR, while the TCRdb copy is restricted to in-frame clones and leaves out a portion. The table lists some 370,000 clones, roughly 90% of them singletons. CDR3 length equals 14 residues. Germline CDR1 is MNHEY and CDR2 is SMNVEV (reference sequence). The V call is TRBV27, the J call TRBJ2-1; tentative D call: TRBD2 (6 bases). Sample: peripheral blood. The origin of this receptor is a young man with active or convalescent COVID-19. CDR3 in amino acids: CASRAWDSNNEQFF. CDR3 DNA sequence: TGTGCCAGCAGGGCGTGGGACTCCAACAATGAGCAGTTCTTC.